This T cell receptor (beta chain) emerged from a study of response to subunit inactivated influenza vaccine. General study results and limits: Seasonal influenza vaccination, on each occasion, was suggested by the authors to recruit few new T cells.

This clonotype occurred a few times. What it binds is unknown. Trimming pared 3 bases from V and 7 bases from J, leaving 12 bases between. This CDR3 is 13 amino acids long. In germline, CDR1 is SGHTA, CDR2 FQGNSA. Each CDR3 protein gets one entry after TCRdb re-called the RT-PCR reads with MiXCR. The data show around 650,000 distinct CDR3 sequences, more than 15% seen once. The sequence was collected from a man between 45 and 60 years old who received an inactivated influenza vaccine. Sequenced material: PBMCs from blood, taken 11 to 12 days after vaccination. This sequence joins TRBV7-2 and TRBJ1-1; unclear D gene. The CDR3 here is CASSFFEEGEAFF. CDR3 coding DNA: TGTGCCAGCAGCTTTTTCGAAGAGGGTGAAGCTTTCTTT.